These T cell receptor beta chains were read from a single sample in a study of long-term antiretroviral therapy in people with HIV. Assay used: immunoSEQ multiplex PCR; TCRdb lists only in-frame clones, some missing. The profile shows tens of thousands of clones, more than 95% of them singletons. The specimen was unsorted PBMCs, collected 6.9 years after starting antiretroviral therapy. The origin of the receptors is a man younger than 40 with HIV. The CDR3 runs from the conserved cysteine through the conserved F or W. A D gene is named only where the DNA matches it firmly. Not every row has a clone size; where given, it reads once, few, many or a size class.

.	TRBV21-1	TRBJ1-1	.	TGTGCCAGCAGCAGTAAAGTGAACACTGAAGCTTTCTTT	CASSSKVNTEAFF
.	TRBV4-2	TRBJ2-7	TRBD1	TGTGCCAGCAGCAGTGGGGTACAGGGGCTGAACGAGCAGTACTTC	CASSSGVQGLNEQYF
.	TRBV15	TRBJ2-7	.	TGTGCCACCAGCAGAGAAGATCTCGCGGGTGGGGAGCAGTACTTC	CATSREDLAGGEQYF
.	TRBV6-5	TRBJ2-1	TRBD2	TGTGCCAGCAGTTACACCGGACTAGCCGTTGAGCAGTTCTTC	CASSYTGLAVEQFF
.	TRBV4-2	TRBJ1-2	.	TGTGCCAGCAGCCAAGAAAATGGGATACAAGGGAATGGCTACACCTTC	CASSQENGIQGNGYTF
.	TRBV10-3	TRBJ2-7	TRBD1	TGTGCCACCGGGGACAGCTACGAGCAGTACTTC	CATGDSYEQYF
.	TRBV6-6	TRBJ1-3	.	TGTGCCAGCAGTTACTCGATGTGGCCTGGAAACACCATATATTTT	CASSYSMWPGNTIYF
.	TRBV9	TRBJ2-7	TRBD2	TGTGCCAGCAGCCCTCTAGCGGGGACCCCCTACGAGCAGTACTTC	CASSPLAGTPYEQYF
.	TRBV18	TRBJ1-2	.	TGTGCCAGCTCACCGAAAAACAGCCTTGTGGGCTACACCTTC	CASSPKNSLVGYTF
.	TRBV6-5	TRBJ1-2	TRBD1	TGTGCCAGCAGTTACTCAACAGGGGGGGATGGCTACACCTTC	CASSYSTGGDGYTF
.	TRBV4-2	TRBJ2-1	TRBD2	TGTGCCAGCAGCCAATCCCCCCGGGGGAGTACTAGCGGGAGGTACAATGAGCAGTTCTTC	CASSQSPRGSTSGRYNEQFF
.	TRBV4-3	TRBJ2-2	.	TGCGCCAGCAGCCAAGGCCTCGCGACAAACACCGGGGAGCTGTTTTTT	CASSQGLATNTGELFF
.	TRBV29-1	TRBJ1-2	.	TGCAGCGTTGAAAGAGGGAACAATGGCTACACCTTC	CSVERGNNGYTF
.	TRBV21-1	TRBJ1-1	.	TGTGCCAGCAGCACCCCCATGGGGACACCTATGTACCTGAACACTGAAGCTTTCTTT	CASSTPMGTPMYLNTEAFF
.	TRBV5-1	TRBJ2-1	.	TGCGCCAGCAGCTTGGTGTACAATGAGCAGTTCTTC	CASSLVYNEQFF
.	TRBV27	TRBJ2-7	.	TGTGCCAGCAGTTTAAAGGGGACCTACGAGCAGTACTTC	CASSLKGTYEQYF
.	TRBV20-1	TRBJ1-1	.	TGCAGTGCCCCAGGGGACACTGAAGCTTTCTTT	CSAPGDTEAFF
.	TRBV25-1	TRBJ1-4	.	TGTGCCAGTTCCAGGCAAGCAACTAATGAAAAACTGTTTTTT	CASSRQATNEKLFF
.	TRBV5-6	TRBJ1-3	.	TGTGCCAGCAGCCACGGAGGAAACACCATATATTTT	CASSHGGNTIYF
.	TRBV30	TRBJ2-3	.	TGTGCCTGGAGGCGTAAAGCAGATACGCAGTATTTT	CAWRRKADTQYF
.	TRBV19	TRBJ2-3	TRBD2	TGTGCCAGTAAATCATTCTCTGGGTTTAGCGGGAGCCTCACAGATACGCAGTATTTT	CASKSFSGFSGSLTDTQYF
.	TRBV7-2	TRBJ1-3	.	TGTGCCAGCAGCTTGGGTGGGATGGGAAACACCATATATTTT	CASSLGGMGNTIYF
.	TRBV2	TRBJ2-5	.	TGTGCCAGCAGTGGCCCCCCCCGCAGACTGCTTGAGGGTCAAACCCAGTACTTC	CASSGPPRRLLEGQTQYF
.	TRBV10-3	TRBJ2-5	TRBD1	TGTGCCATCAGTGTAGACAGGGGGCCTGAGACCCAGTACTTC	CAISVDRGPETQYF
.	TRBV19	TRBJ1-5	TRBD1	TGTGCCAGTAGCGGTCGGACAGACAGGGGAGACCAGCCCCAGCATTTT	CASSGRTDRGDQPQHF
.	TRBV30	TRBJ2-7	.	TGTGCCTGGAAAGGGAAACTCAGTCCTTCCTACGAGCAGTACTTC	CAWKGKLSPSYEQYF
.	TRBV21-1	TRBJ2-7	.	TGTGCCAGCAGCTCACGGGACAGGGGGCTCTCCTACGAGCAGTACTTC	CASSSRDRGLSYEQYF
.	TRBV4-3	TRBJ2-7	.	TGCGCCAGCAGCCAAGATTGGTCCTACGAGCAGTACTTC	CASSQDWSYEQYF
.	TRBV25-1	TRBJ2-3	TRBD2	TGTGCCAGCAGTGAAGTGGGACTACAGGATACGCAGTATTTT	CASSEVGLQDTQYF
.	TRBV7-9	TRBJ2-1	.	TGTGCCAGCAGCATAAAGCTAACGGGACAAGTTTACAATGAGCAGTTCTTC	CASSIKLTGQVYNEQFF
.	TRBV4-2	TRBJ1-1	.	TGTGCCAGCAGCCAAGATGGTGGGGGCCCCTCGACCCCGATGAAAGCTTTCTTT	CASSQDGGGPSTPMKAFF
.	TRBV7-2	TRBJ2-2	.	TGTGCCAGCAGCTTCAGCGGGCTGAACACCGGGGAGCTGTTTTTT	CASSFSGLNTGELFF
.	TRBV5-1	TRBJ2-2	TRBD2	TGCGCCAGCAGCTTAAGAACTAGCGCCACCGGGGAGCTGTTTTTT	CASSLRTSATGELFF
.	TRBV14	TRBJ2-2	.	TGTGCCAGCTGTCCCTCTGGGTCGGCCGGGGAGCTGTTTTTT	CASCPSGSAGELFF
.	TRBV30	TRBJ2-1	.	TGTGCCTGGAGTGTAAGCAATGAGCAGTTCTTC	CAWSVSNEQFF
.	TRBV5-1	TRBJ1-1	.	TGCGCCAGCAGCCCTGCTTTGGCTCTGAACACTGAAGCTTTCTTT	CASSPALALNTEAFF
.	TRBV12-5	TRBJ1-5	.	TGTGCTAGTGGTTCCCCCGCAGGGAGGCAGCCCCAGCATTTT	CASGSPAGRQPQHF
.	TRBV19	TRBJ2-1	TRBD2	TGTGCCAGTAGTATAGCCCGGACTAGTCGTGTCTTCAATGAGCAGTTCTTC	CASSIARTSRVFNEQFF
.	TRBV6-1	TRBJ1-1	.	TGTGCCAGCAGGCCGGGCACTGAAGCTTTCTTT	CASRPGTEAFF
.	TRBV5-8	TRBJ1-5	TRBD1	TGTGCCAGCAGCCAGGACAGGAATCAGCCCCAGCATTTT	CASSQDRNQPQHF
.	TRBV28	TRBJ2-7	.	TGTGCCAGCACCGGAACACACGACGGGACTGGGCACTACGAGCAGTACTTC	CASTGTHDGTGHYEQYF
.	TRBV19	TRBJ2-7	TRBD2	TGTGCCAGTAGAAGGTCCTCGGGCAGCCAGCGGGAGGTATACGAGCAGTACTTC	CASRRSSGSQREVYEQYF
.	TRBV6-5	TRBJ1-4	.	TGTGCCAGCAGTCAACAGATTGCAACTAATGAAAAACTGTTTTTT	CASSQQIATNEKLFF
once	TRBV5-1	TRBJ1-2	.	TGCGCCAGCAGCTTGGACCCGACTGTAGATGGCTACACCTTC	CASSLDPTVDGYTF
.	TRBV6-6	TRBJ2-4	.	TGTGCCAGCAGTTACTCGAGAGGGCAGGGCAAAAACATTCAGTACTTC	CASSYSRGQGKNIQYF
.	TRBV10-3	TRBJ2-1	TRBD1	TGTGCCATCACAGTGGGACAGGGTTTGGGCAATGAGCAGTTCTTC	CAITVGQGLGNEQFF
.	TRBV19	TRBJ2-7	TRBD1	TGTGCCAGTAGTTCCGATCGACAGGGGCCCTACGAGCAGTACTTC	CASSSDRQGPYEQYF
once	TRBV9	TRBJ1-6	.	TGTGCCAGCAGCGTAGAGGCAGGGGATAGTTCACCCCTCCACTTT	CASSVEAGDSSPLHF
.	TRBV7-3	TRBJ2-4	.	TGTGCCAGCAGCTTAGCGGGGAGAGAGAACATTCAGTACTTC	CASSLAGRENIQYF
.	TRBV6-6	TRBJ2-5	TRBD1	TGTGCCAGCAGTCCACAGGGGGCGGGTCGAGAGACCCAGTACTTC	CASSPQGAGRETQYF
.	TRBV5-4	TRBJ1-2	.	TGTGCCAGCAGCTGGCAGGGAGGCGAAGGCTACACCTTC	CASSWQGGEGYTF
.	TRBV7-2	TRBJ1-2	.	TGTGCCAGCAGCTCGACGCTCCCGACAGGAGACTACACCTTC	CASSSTLPTGDYTF
.	TRBV7-2	TRBJ2-7	.	TGTGCCAGCAGTCACCCATTCTCTAACTACGAGCAGTACTTC	CASSHPFSNYEQYF